The 22 T cell receptor beta chains given below trace back to one sample, sequenced in a study of T-cell reconstitution after alpha-beta-depleted transplantation in children. For TCRbeta, the library was prepared with unique molecular identifiers. From the PCR reads, TCRdb called clonotypes with MiXCR, one entry per CDR3 protein. Here the sample spans under 250,000 distinct CDR3 sequences, roughly 18% being singletons. This specimen consisted of PBMCs, mostly from graft donor cells, obtained 360 days after TCRalphabeta/CD19-depleted stem cell transplant. These TCRs come from a male patient aged 2 to 9 who had a stem cell transplant for acute lymphoblastic leukemia, so the T cells may come from the graft donor.

There are a few counts of this clonotype. The chain recombines TRBV4-2 with TRBJ1-2, with D possibly matching TRBD1 (6 bases). V lost 2 bases and J lost 4, with 17 bases in between. This CDR3 is 16 amino acids long. CDR1 is LGHNA, CDR2 YNFKEQ, per germline. CDR3 nucleotides: TGTGCCAGCAGCCAACTAGGGCACAGGGCCGCCTATGGCTACACCTTC. It specifies CASSQLGHRAAYGYTF.

This clonotype was seen only a few times. The V gene is TRBV6-1, the J gene TRBJ2-7; tentatively, D is TRBD1 (6 bases). V lost 5 bases to trimming and J lost 3 bases, with 14 bases between them. This CDR3 spans 14 amino acids. Germline CDR1 MNHNS, CDR2 SASEGT. The DNA of the CDR3 is TGTGCCAGCAGTCGGCCAGGGGCATACTACGAGCAGTACTTC. It specifies CASSRPGAYYEQYF.

The V and J genes are TRBV20-1 and TRBJ2-5; a possible D gene is TRBD1 (6 bases). Between the trimmed V and J ends, which lost 2 bases and 1 base, there was a span of 11 bases. From germline, CDR1 is DFQATT and CDR2 SNEGSKA (reference sequence). This CDR3 has 14 amino acids. CDR3 DNA sequence: TGCAGTGCTAGATTGGGGGCAGGCCAAGAGACCCAGTACTTC. Protein sequence: CSARLGAGQETQYF.

In this sample, this clonotype turned up a few times. The J gene is TRBJ2-7, the V gene TRBV28; 7 bases match TRBD1. Germline CDR1 MDHEN, CDR2 SYDVKM. With 4 bases clipped from V and 4 bases from J, the junction kept 4 bases outside the gene matches. This CDR3 comprises 13 residues. The CDR3 loop is CASSSGQSYEQYF. CDR3 in DNA: TGTGCCAGCAGTTCGGGACAGTCTTACGAGCAGTACTTC.

The V call is TRBV19, the J call TRBJ1-5; D is ambiguous. This CDR3 is 13 amino acids long. In germline, CDR1 is LNHDA, CDR2 SQIVND (reference sequence). V lost 4 bases to trimming and J lost 0 bases, with 4 bases between them. This CDR3 reads CASSKISNQPQHF. The CDR3 DNA is TGTGCCAGTAGTAAAATTAGCAATCAGCCCCAGCATTTT.

This rearrangement joins TRBV3-1 to TRBJ1-1; D remains ambiguous. Trimming left V 1 base short and J 4 bases short, with 13 bases between. The CDR3 length is 15 residues. Per germline, CDR1 LGHDT and CDR2 YNNKEL (reference sequence). CDR3 sequence (DNA): TGTGCCAGCAGCCAAGTCAGAATTTGTTGCACTGAAGCTTTCTTT. Encoded protein: CASSQVRICCTEAFF.

The rearrangement joins TRBV20-1 to TRBJ1-1; no clear D. V was trimmed by 0 bases and J by 4 bases, leaving 18 bases between them. Germline V CDR1 and CDR2: DFQATT, SNEGSKA (reference sequence). CDR3 length: 16 amino acids. The CDR3 DNA is TGCAGTGCTAGAGACCCCGCGCAGACCGGGCCCACTGAAGCTTTCTTT. This sequence encodes CSARDPAQTGPTEAFF.

The V and J genes are TRBV13 and TRBJ2-7; 8 nucleotides line up with TRBD2. V lost 3 bases, J lost 2 bases, and 12 bases stayed unmatched. This CDR3 contains 17 residues. The V gene's germline CDR1 is PRHDT and CDR2 FYEKMQ (reference sequence). The CDR3 DNA sequence: TGTGCCAGCAGCTTGAGGCGGGAGGCCCTACTCACCTACGAGCAGTACTTC. It yields the protein CASSLRREALLTYEQYF. The full variable domain, in which reference TRBV13 and TRBJ2-7 provide the parts outside the CDR3, is AAGVIQSPRHLIKEKRETATLKCYPIPRHDTVYWYQQGPGQDPQFLISFYEKMQSDKGSIPDRFSAQQFSDYHSELNMSSLELGDSALYFCASSLRREALLTYEQYFGPGTRLTVT.

This chain uses TRBV10-1 with TRBJ2-7; D is perhaps TRBD2 (5 bases). Germline V gene sequence: CDR1 WNHNN, CDR2 SYGVQD (reference sequence). V lost 9 bases and J 7 bases, leaving 19 bases between the germline ends. CDR3 size: 13 residues. This CDR3 reads CASGVVPEGEQYF. For the CDR3, the DNA is TGCGCCAGTGGTGTTGTCCCAGAGGGAGAGCAGTACTTC.

There are a few counts of this clonotype. The V and J genes are TRBV12-3 or TRBV12-4 and TRBJ1-5; D might be TRBD1 (5 bases). This CDR3 is built from 13 residues. V was clipped by 6 bases and J by 7 bases, with 13 bases between them. CDR3 amino acids: CASSSQEGQPQHF. Here the CDR3 DNA reads TGTGCCAGCAGCTCCCAGGAGGGGCAGCCCCAGCATTTT.

The chain employs TRBV12-3 or TRBV12-4 and TRBJ2-2; 7 bases are a match to TRBD1. The CDR3 covers 16 residues. V trimming: 4 bases; J trimming: 2 bases; junction bases outside the gene matches: 7. The CDR3 DNA follows: TGTGCCAGCAGTTCGTGGGACAGCCAAAACACCGGGGAGCTGTTTTTT. This sequence encodes CASSSWDSQNTGELFF.

This clonotype has only a few counts. This chain links TRBV5-4 with TRBJ1-2, with 7 positions matching TRBD1. This CDR3 is built from 15 residues. The germline V gene encodes CDR1 SGHNT and CDR2 YYREEE (reference sequence). V trimming: 1 base; J trimming: 7 bases; junction bases outside the gene matches: 10. The CDR3 protein is CASSLRDSTIAGYTF. The CDR3 DNA reads as TGTGCCAGCAGCTTGAGGGACAGCACAATAGCTGGCTACACCTTC.

This clonotype was seen more than once but under ten times. The chain links TRBV20-1 to TRBJ2-7; 8 nucleotides line up with TRBD1. The CDR3 length is 12 residues. V trimming: 5 bases; J trimming: 3 bases; junction bases outside the gene matches: 3. Germline V gene lookup returns CDR1 DFQATT and CDR2 SNEGSKA (reference sequence). DNA for the CDR3: TGCAGTGCTGGAACAGGGGGCTACGAGCAGTACTTC. This gives the protein CSAGTGGYEQYF.

DNA of the CDR3: TGTGCCAGCAGCTTAGATTTCAACACAGATACGCAGTATTTT. Amino acids: CASSLDFNTDTQYF. The chain uses TRBV7-9 and TRBJ2-3, with D hard to call. Germline assignment: CDR1 SEHNR and CDR2 FQNEAQ (reference sequence). V dropped 1 base and J dropped 2 bases, with 7 bases sitting between them. This CDR3 spans 14 amino acids.

The chain has TRBV20-1 and TRBJ1-1, with 7 bases aligning to TRBD1. J lost 5 bases, V lost 1 base, and 10 bases had no gene match. There are 15 residues in the CDR3. Germline CDR1 reads DFQATT; CDR2 reads SNEGSKA (reference sequence). CDR3 protein: CSARVANRGVTEAFF. In nucleotides, the CDR3 is TGCAGTGCTAGAGTGGCGAACAGGGGAGTTACTGAAGCTTTCTTT.

This clonotype was seen more than once but under ten times. One end of the junction fails to match germline, which may point to a read error. V gene TRBV5-5 combines with J gene TRBJ2-7; 7 bases match TRBD1. There are 13 residues in the CDR3. Germline V CDR1 and CDR2: SGHKS, YYEKEE (reference sequence). In DNA, the CDR3 is TGTGCCAGCAGCTTGGGGACAGGTTCGAGGAGCAACTTC. It encodes CASSLGTGSRSNF. The full variable domain, completed using reference TRBV5-5 and TRBJ2-7, is DAGVTQSPTHLIKTRGQQVTLRCSPISGHKSVSWYQQVLGQGPQFIFQYYEKEERGRGNFPDRFSARQFPNYSSELNVNALLLGDSALYLCASSLGTGSRSNFGPGTRLTVT.

The V gene is TRBV7-8, the J gene TRBJ1-1; D might be TRBD1 (5 bases). Germline-derived CDR1 and CDR2 are SGHVS and FQNEAQ. V lost 7 bases and J 6 bases, leaving 21 bases between the germline ends. This CDR3 spans 15 amino acids. The CDR3 is CASTPGELGLAEAFF. The CDR3 DNA sequence: TGTGCCAGCACCCCGGGGGAGCTCGGGCTGGCTGAAGCTTTCTTT.

The J gene is TRBJ1-6, the V gene TRBV6-2 or TRBV6-3, with 7 nucleotides matching TRBD1. The V gene's germline CDR1 is MNHEY and CDR2 SVGEGT. V lost 6 bases to trimming and J lost 14 bases; unmatched junction nucleotides: 13. This CDR3 spans 14 amino acids. CDR3 DNA: TGTGCCAGCAGACCAAACAGGGGCATAATGTCCCTCCACTTT. This encodes CASRPNRGIMSLHF.

This clonotype was seen only a few times. The chain has TRBV29-1 and TRBJ2-5, with D possibly matching TRBD2 (5 bases). Germline V CDR1 and CDR2: SQVTM, ANQGSEA. The CDR3 extends over 11 amino acids. The CDR3 loop reads CSTRRMETQYF. The CDR3 DNA reads TGCAGTACCAGGAGGATGGAGACCCAGTACTTC.

This clonotype showed up many times. The rearrangement links TRBV7-2 to TRBJ1-1, with D possibly being TRBD1 (6 bases). The CDR3 runs to 14 residues. V lost 5 bases and J lost 2, with 12 bases in between. The V gene's germline CDR1 is SGHTA and CDR2 FQGNSA. CDR3 residues: CASSEGGGNTEAFF. DNA of the CDR3: TGTGCCAGCAGCGAGGGGGGAGGTAACACTGAAGCTTTCTTT.

In its sample, this clonotype was seen a few times. The genes are TRBV12-3 or TRBV12-4 and TRBJ2-3; 11 bases fit TRBD2. Trimming removed 8 bases from V and 12 bases from J; junction bases left unmatched: 10. This CDR3 has 13 residues. CDR3 DNA sequence: TGTGCCAGCGGCCCTAGCGGGGGGAGTTCTCAGTATTTT. Translated: CASGPSGGSSQYF.

Only a few counts were recorded for this clonotype. The V gene is TRBV5-6, the J gene TRBJ2-1, with D perhaps matching TRBD1 (5 bases). The germline CDR1 and CDR2 sequences are SGHDT and YYEEEE. The germline V and J ends were trimmed by 1 base and 8 bases, with 22 bases remaining between them. The CDR3 consists of 17 residues. This chain's CDR3 is CASSLLYRPQEGYEQFF. CDR3 nucleotides: TGTGCCAGCAGCTTGCTATACCGGCCACAGGAAGGCTATGAGCAGTTCTTC.